Presented here are 12 T cell receptor beta chains from one specimen sequenced in a study of T cells in narcolepsy. Some clones are missing from TCRdb's copy, which holds only in-frame ones; the method was immunoSEQ multiplex PCR. The table has about 25,000 clones, roughly 80% seen once. The sequenced sample consisted of CD45RA- memory CD4+ T cells from PBMCs. The receptors were sampled from a human donor with narcolepsy.

The chain recombines TRBV15 with TRBJ1-2; 8 positions match TRBD1. The CDR3 length is 15 residues. The ends lost 4 bases at V and 7 bases at J; junction bases unmatched: 11. From germline, CDR1 is LNHNV and CDR2 YYDKDF (reference sequence). CDR3 region: CATSIEVTGGLGYTF. DNA for the CDR3: TGTGCCACCAGCATAGAGGTTACAGGGGGACTTGGCTACACCTTC.

As concerns this clone: An end of the junction differs from the germline gene, which may be a read error. The V gene is TRBV18, the J gene TRBJ2-2, with D maybe TRBD2 (5 bases). CDR1 and CDR2 (germline): KGHSH, LQKENI. The CDR3 loop spans 15 amino acids. The CDR3 protein is CASSPQRVNTGELFF. The CDR3 nucleotides read TGTGCCAGCTCCCCACAGAGGGTCAACACCGGGGAGCTGTTTTTT.

As DNA, the CDR3 is TGCGCCAGCAGCCAAGGAGGCAGGGGGCGTCGGACTGAAGCTTTCTTT. Amino acid sequence: CASSQGGRGRRTEAFF. V usage is TRBV4-1 and J usage is TRBJ1-1, with 8 bases that match TRBD1. The CDR3 is made up of 16 amino acids. Trimming at V came to 1 base and at J to 5 bases, leaving 9 bases not matched to a gene. CDR1 is MGHRA, CDR2 YSYEKL, per germline.

V usage is TRBV6-5 and J usage is TRBJ2-5; D is perhaps TRBD1 (5 bases). Germline V gives CDR1 MNHEY, CDR2 SVGAGI. The CDR3 consists of 15 residues. Between the trimmed V and J ends, which lost 5 bases and 5 bases, there was a span of 18 bases. The CDR3 sequence is CASSADNFLGETQYF. The CDR3 nucleotides are TGTGCCAGCAGTGCGGACAACTTCCTAGGGGAGACCCAGTACTTC.

The rearrangement uses TRBV6-1 and TRBJ2-7; D gene unclear. V was clipped by 2 bases and J by 4 bases, with 9 bases between them. The CDR3 length is 13 residues. CDR1 is MNHNS and CDR2 is SASEGT in the germline V gene. This CDR3 is CASSESQSYEQYF. DNA for the CDR3: TGTGCCAGCAGTGAATCGCAGAGTTACGAGCAGTACTTC.

This chain links TRBV5-1 with TRBJ2-7, with 11 bases that match TRBD1. With V trimmed by 4 bases and J by 2 bases, 8 bases remained unmatched. CDR3 size: 16 residues. Germline CDR1 reads SGHRS; CDR2 reads YFSETQ. The CDR3 nucleotides are TGCGCCAGCAGCCCTATCGTGGGACAGGGGGCCTACGAGCAGTACTTC. Encoded protein: CASSPIVGQGAYEQYF.

This clone was seen a few times. This sequence joins TRBV13 and TRBJ1-3, with D uncertain. The V gene lost 5 bases and the J gene lost 0 bases, with 17 bases spanning the gap. Germline loops: CDR1 PRHDT, CDR2 FYEKMQ (reference sequence). The CDR3 runs to 17 residues. CDR3 bases: TGTGCCAGCAGCCCCAGAGTGGGCAGGACCTCTGGAAACACCATATATTTT. Encoded protein: CASSPRVGRTSGNTIYF.

The CDR3 coding sequence is TGCAGCGTTGAAAGGGGACGGGAGACCCAGTACTTC. It specifies CSVERGRETQYF. The J gene is TRBJ2-5, the V gene TRBV29-1; D assignment may be TRBD1 or TRBD2 (5 bases each). Per the germline V gene, CDR1 is SQVTM and CDR2 is ANQGSEA. CDR3 length: 12 amino acids. Trimming stripped 2 bases from V and 5 bases from J, with 9 bases between.

The chain links TRBV10-1 to TRBJ2-2; no definite D call. Trimming cost V 6 bases and J 0 bases, with 11 bases left between them. The CDR3 runs 15 residues. Germline V gene lookup returns CDR1 WNHNN and CDR2 SYGVQD (reference sequence). In DNA, the CDR3 is TGCGCCAGCAGGCCTTCAGGTCCGAACACCGGGGAGCTGTTTTTT. Protein sequence: CASRPSGPNTGELFF.

This clone occurred a few times. The chain links TRBV6-1 to TRBJ1-2; D may be TRBD1 (6 bases). Looked up from germline, CDR1 is MNHNS and CDR2 is SASEGT. This CDR3 is built from 14 residues. V was cut by 4 bases and J by 8 bases, with 17 bases left in between. CDR3 sequence (DNA): TGTGCCAGCAGTGCCTGGGGGCAAGGGGAAGGCTACACCTTC. Translating it yields CASSAWGQGEGYTF.

The chain carries TRBV9 and TRBJ2-3; 7 bases agree with TRBD2. Germline-derived CDR1 and CDR2 are SGDLS and YYNGEE. J gave up 5 bases and V 1 base, and 7 bases lay outside the gene matches. The CDR3 runs to 15 residues. CDR3 in DNA: TGTGCCAGCAGCGTAACGGGGAGGGCCATAGATACGCAGTATTTT. Translating it yields CASSVTGRAIDTQYF.

The count of this clone is one. This chain uses TRBV18 with TRBJ1-1; D is undetermined. V lost 5 bases, J lost 5 bases, and 6 bases lay in between. This CDR3 has 11 residues. CDR1 and CDR2 (germline): KGHSH, LQKENI. CDR3 residues: CASSTKTEAFF. For the CDR3, the DNA is TGTGCCAGCTCAACGAAGACTGAAGCTTTCTTT. Complete variable domain (other parts from reference TRBV18 and TRBJ1-1): NAGVMQNPRHLVRRRGQEARLRCSPMKGHSHVYWYRQLPEEGLKFMVYLQKENIIDESGMPKERFSAEFPKEGPSILRIQQVVRGDSAAYFCASSTKTEAFFGQGTRLTVV.